The 28 T cell receptor beta chains listed next were all sequenced from one sample in a study of blood T cell repertoires in COVID-19. Sequenced by immunoSEQ multiplex PCR; TCRdb stores in-frame clones only, minus some. Of 240,000 or so clones listed, approximately 84% are singletons. The sample was peripheral blood. Source of these receptors: a woman at least 80 years old with acute or convalescent COVID-19.

In its sample, this clone was seen once. This chain connects TRBV7-8 to TRBJ2-7, with 8 bases identical to TRBD1. CDR1 is SGHVS, CDR2 FQNEAQ, per germline. This CDR3 contains 14 residues. V shed 3 bases and J 1 base; nucleotides not matched to a gene: 2. The CDR3 coding sequence is TGTGCCAGCAGCTTTGACAGGGGATCCTACGAGCAGTACTTC. This gives the protein CASSFDRGSYEQYF.

The chain has TRBV6-2 or TRBV6-3 and TRBJ2-3, with TRBD2 as a possible D gene (5 bases). Germline V lookup: CDR1 MNHEY, CDR2 SVGEGT. CDR3 length: 14 amino acids. Trimming cost V 2 bases and J 2 bases, with 8 bases left between them. This CDR3 reads CASSYIRDTDTQYF. DNA for the CDR3: TGTGCCAGCAGTTACATCCGGGACACAGATACGCAGTATTTT.

This chain joins TRBV28 and TRBJ2-7, with TRBD1 identical over 7 bases. This CDR3 has 16 residues. Germline CDR1 and CDR2: MDHEN and SYDVKM. Trimming took 2 bases from V and 4 from J; bases not matched to a gene: 11. The CDR3 reads CASSLPGQRITYEQYF. In DNA form, the CDR3 reads TGTGCCAGCAGTTTACCGGGACAGCGAATCACTTACGAGCAGTACTTC.

This clone showed up just a few times. The chain employs TRBV19 and TRBJ1-5; D ambiguous. The CDR3 is 13 amino acids. From germline, CDR1 is LNHDA and CDR2 SQIVND (reference sequence). V was pared by 3 bases and J by 4 bases, with 7 bases between. The CDR3 bases are TGTGCCAGTAGTATTTTCAGGAATCAGCCCCAGCATTTT. It yields the protein CASSIFRNQPQHF.

The CDR3 sequence is CASSLTSGVRTDTQYF. As DNA, the CDR3 is TGTGCCAGCAGCTTGACTAGCGGGGTGCGCACAGATACGCAGTATTTT. The rearrangement uses TRBV5-4 and TRBJ2-3; 10 bases match TRBD2. V lost 1 base, J lost 1 base, and 3 bases stayed unmatched. This CDR3 region has 16 residues. The germline gives CDR1 SGHNT, CDR2 YYREEE (reference sequence).

The V and J genes are TRBV29-1 and TRBJ2-5, with 9 bases identical to TRBD2. The CDR3 runs 15 residues. The junction had 5 bases not matched to a gene; V was cut back by 2 bases and J by 1 base. Germline V gene lookup returns CDR1 SQVTM and CDR2 ANQGSEA. The CDR3: CSVEKVSGSQETQYF. In nucleotides, the CDR3 is TGCAGCGTTGAAAAGGTTAGCGGGAGCCAAGAGACCCAGTACTTC. The full variable domain, rest sourced from reference TRBV29-1 and TRBJ2-5, is SAVISQKPSRDICQRGTSLTIQCQVDSQVTMMFWYRQQPGQSLTLIATANQGSEATYESGFVIDKFPISRPNLTFSTLTVSNMSPEDSSIYLCSVEKVSGSQETQYFGPGTRLLVL.

The V call is TRBV5-4, the J call TRBJ2-5; 8 bases align to TRBD2. The CDR3 extends over 15 amino acids. V trimming: 4 bases; J trimming: 4 bases; junction bases outside the gene matches: 9. Looked up from germline, CDR1 is SGHNT and CDR2 is YYREEE (reference sequence). The CDR3 nucleotides read TGTGCCAGCAGCCTGGGGGTAGCGGGACGAGAGACCCAGTACTTC. The encoded protein is CASSLGVAGRETQYF. The entire variable domain, with the rest obtained from reference TRBV5-4 and TRBJ2-5, is as follows: ETGVTQSPTHLIKTRGQQVTLRCSSQSGHNTVSWYQQALGQGPQFIFQYYREEENGRGNFPPRFSGLQFPNYSSELNVNALELDDSALYLCASSLGVAGRETQYFGPGTRLLVL.

This chain links TRBV5-1 with TRBJ2-7, with 15 bases that match TRBD2. V lost 4 bases, J lost 4 bases, and 6 bases stayed unmatched. This CDR3 spans 16 amino acids. CDR1 and CDR2 from the germline V gene are SGHRS and YFSETQ. The CDR3 sequence is CASSRTSGGAGYEQYF. In DNA form, the CDR3 reads TGCGCCAGCAGCAGGACTAGCGGGGGGGCCGGTTACGAGCAGTACTTC.

This clone turned up a few times. The rearrangement uses TRBV6-2 or TRBV6-3 and TRBJ1-3, with D maybe TRBD1 (6 bases). CDR1 MNHEY and CDR2 SVGEGT come from the germline V gene. This CDR3 is built from 17 residues. The ends were cut back, 2 bases at V and 0 bases at J, with 14 bases in the middle. The CDR3: CASSYRTGTFSGNTIYF. CDR3 sequence (DNA): TGTGCCAGCAGTTACCGAACGGGGACATTCTCTGGAAACACCATATATTTT.

This clone was seen more than once but under ten times. V usage is TRBV19 and J usage is TRBJ1-4; 7 bases are shared with TRBD1. Germline V gene data show CDR1 as LNHDA and CDR2 as SQIVND (reference sequence). This CDR3 is 16 amino acids long. V trimming: 5 bases; J trimming: 5 bases; junction bases outside the gene matches: 11. The CDR3, as DNA: TGTGCCAGTAGTGAAGGGTTCGGGACAGCAAATGAAAAACTGTTTTTT. Translated: CASSEGFGTANEKLFF.

Only a few counts were recorded for this clone. This chain links TRBV28 with TRBJ1-2; 7 nucleotides align to TRBD1. CDR1 MDHEN and CDR2 SYDVKM come from the germline V gene. The CDR3 has 13 amino acids. V trimming: 6 bases; J trimming: 7 bases; junction bases outside the gene matches: 8. The CDR3 nucleotides read TGTGCCAGCAGGCCAGGGGGAACGGGTGGCTACACCTTC. It specifies CASRPGGTGGYTF.

This chain connects TRBV7-9 to TRBJ2-7, with D unresolved. The V end lost 1 base, the J end lost 4 bases, and 8 bases lay between the germline ends. There are 13 residues in the CDR3. The germline CDR1 and CDR2 sequences are SEHNR and FQNEAQ (reference sequence). The CDR3 DNA reads TGTGCCAGCAGCTTAGGGTCAGATTACGAGCAGTACTTC. Amino acids: CASSLGSDYEQYF.

The genes are TRBV19 and TRBJ1-2; D possibly corresponds to TRBD1 (5 bases). The V and J ends lost 6 bases and 5 bases respectively, with 28 bases between them. The length of the CDR3 is 18 residues. Germline CDR1 LNHDA, CDR2 SQIVND (reference sequence). The CDR3 DNA follows: TGTGCCAGTAGACAGAGGCCGGGGGGTTCGGATCGCGGATATGGCTACACCTTC. The encoded protein is CASRQRPGGSDRGYGYTF. The variable domain in full, completed from reference TRBV19 and TRBJ1-2, reads DGGITQSPKYLFRKEGQNVTLSCEQNLNHDAMYWYRQDPGQGLRLIYYSQIVNDFQKGDIAEGYSVSREKKESFPLTVTSAQKNPTAFYLCASRQRPGGSDRGYGYTFGSGTRLTVV.

This clone was seen a single time. The genes are TRBV29-1 and TRBJ2-7; D might be TRBD1 (7 bases). The CDR3 runs to 14 residues. V was trimmed by 6 bases and J by 0 bases, leaving 15 bases between them. Germline lookup yields CDR1 SQVTM and CDR2 ANQGSEA. CDR3 sequence reads: CSVAAGQSSYEQYF. CDR3 DNA sequence: TGCAGCGTAGCCGCGGGACAGAGCTCCTACGAGCAGTACTTC.

This clone was seen just once. The chain joins TRBV6-1 to TRBJ1-5; 7 bases line up with TRBD1. Germline V CDR1 and CDR2: MNHNS, SASEGT. The CDR3 covers 14 residues. The junction had 4 bases not matched to a gene; V was cut back by 1 base and J by 7 bases. The CDR3 bases are TGTGCCAGCAGTGAAGGACAGGGAGTCCAGCCCCAGCATTTT. This gives the protein CASSEGQGVQPQHF.

The rearrangement links TRBV10-3 to TRBJ1-1, with 8 nucleotides matching TRBD1. Germline CDR1 ENHRY, CDR2 SYGVKD. V lost 11 bases and J lost 3; bases outside the gene matches: 5. The CDR3 is 12 amino acids. The CDR3 DNA is TGTGCCTCACAGGGGGTGGACACTGAAGCTTTCTTT. It yields the protein CASQGVDTEAFF.

The chain uses TRBV3-1 (or the pseudogene TRBV3-2) and TRBJ1-1; D unresolved. The V end was cut by 7 bases, the J end by 1 base, with 10 bases between. Per the germline V gene, CDR1 is LGHDT and CDR2 is YNNKEL (reference sequence). CDR3 length: 13 residues. CDR3 region: CASTPGKNTEAFF. The DNA for the CDR3 is TGTGCCAGCACCCCGGGGAAGAACACTGAAGCTTTCTTT.

This chain connects TRBV21-1 to TRBJ2-7; the DNA was not compared with TRBD2, the D call given in the table. TRBV21-1 is reported as a pseudogene. There are 15 residues in the CDR3. Written as DNA, the CDR3 is TGTGCCAGCAGCACATCTGGACTAGCGGGGGGGCCGGAGTACTTC. Translation: CASSTSGLAGGPEYF.

The chain carries TRBV5-4 and TRBJ1-6; D gene ambiguous. CDR3 length equals 17 residues. Germline lookup yields CDR1 SGHNT and CDR2 YYREEE (reference sequence). Trimming took 3 bases from V and 13 from J, leaving 26 bases between them. In nucleotides, the CDR3 is TGTGCCAGCAGCTCCCTCGCAAGCAGCCAAATTACGGGGCCCCTCCACTTT. Its protein product is CASSSLASSQITGPLHF.

V gene TRBV5-1 combines with J gene TRBJ2-1; TRBD2 matches 11 bases. The CDR3 is made up of 15 amino acids. V trimming: 2 bases; J trimming: 9 bases; junction bases outside the gene matches: 7. Germline V gives CDR1 SGHRS, CDR2 YFSETQ. The CDR3 nucleotides read TGCGCCAGCAGCTTCGGACTAGCGGGTCTTGCTGAGCAGTTCTTC. This codes for CASSFGLAGLAEQFF.

The chain uses TRBV2 and TRBJ1-1; D is ambiguous. V gave up 4 bases and J gave up 1 base, with 7 bases separating them. Germline V gene sequence: CDR1 SNHLY, CDR2 FYNNEI. The CDR3 contains 13 residues. The CDR3 DNA sequence: TGTGCCAGCAGTGTCAACAGGAACACTGAAGCTTTCTTT. This sequence encodes CASSVNRNTEAFF. Based on the CDR3 plus reference TRBV2 and TRBJ1-1, the full variable domain is EPEVTQTPSHQVTQMGQEVILRCVPISNHLYFYWYRQILGQKVEFLVSFYNNEISEKSEIFDDQFSVERPDGSNFTLKIRSTKLEDSAMYFCASSVNRNTEAFFGQGTRLTVV.

This clone was seen more than once but under ten times. The rearrangement joins TRBV9 to TRBJ2-7, with 10 bases matching TRBD2. Germline V gene lookup returns CDR1 SGDLS and CDR2 YYNGEE. The V gene end was trimmed by 3 bases and the J gene end by 6 bases; junction bases not matched to a gene: 12. The CDR3 runs to 16 residues. CDR3 sequence (DNA): TGTGCCAGCAGCGACTCCGGTGGGACTAGCGCGATCGAGCAGTACTTC. The encoded protein is CASSDSGGTSAIEQYF.

The rearrangement links TRBV7-2 to TRBJ2-5; 8 nucleotides match TRBD2. Trimming took 1 base from V and 1 from J; bases not matched to a gene: 5. This CDR3 has 16 residues. Germline V lookup: CDR1 SGHTA, CDR2 FQGNSA. The chain's CDR3 is CASSLVTSGPQETQYF. The CDR3 nucleotides are TGTGCCAGCAGCTTAGTCACTAGCGGACCCCAAGAGACCCAGTACTTC.

The chain links TRBV11-2 to TRBJ1-2, with 7 bases fitting TRBD1. Germline CDR1 is SGHAT and CDR2 is FQNNGV. The CDR3 length is 15 residues. The V segment lost 5 bases and the J segment 4 bases; nucleotides outside the gene matches: 10. CDR3 amino acids: CASSLEGQSFYGYTF. Here the CDR3 DNA reads TGTGCCAGCAGCCTCGAGGGACAGTCGTTCTATGGCTACACCTTC.

The chain links TRBV4-3 to TRBJ2-3, with 9 positions matching TRBD2. This CDR3 comprises 15 residues. Germline V lookup: CDR1 LGHNA, CDR2 YSLEER. V shed 5 bases and J 5 bases; nucleotides not matched to a gene: 8. Here the CDR3 reads CASSIRRGGVDTQYF. CDR3 DNA sequence: TGCGCCAGCAGCATTCGGCGGGGGGGCGTAGATACGCAGTATTTT.

This clone occurred once. The junction differs from germline at one of its ends, possibly a read error. The chain joins TRBV14 to TRBJ2-7; 8 nucleotides align to TRBD1. The CDR3 loop spans 13 amino acids. CDR1 is SGHDN, CDR2 FVKESK, per germline. The CDR3 bases are TGTGCCAGCAGCCAAGATGGTCGAGGGACAGGAGAGTTC. As protein: CASSQDGRGTGEF.

The chain combines TRBV11-1 with TRBJ1-1; D gene uncertain. CDR3 length: 16 amino acids. In germline, CDR1 is SGHAT, CDR2 FQDESV (reference sequence). V was shortened by 2 bases and J by 1 base, with 14 bases between the two germline ends. This chain's CDR3 is CASSLRVEGENTEAFF. CDR3 bases: TGTGCCAGCAGCTTAAGGGTGGAGGGAGAGAACACTGAAGCTTTCTTT.

The chain employs TRBV4-1 and TRBJ2-1, with TRBD2 identical over 9 bases. The CDR3 contains 16 residues. Germline V gives CDR1 MGHRA, CDR2 YSYEKL. With V trimmed by 0 bases and J by 15 bases, 15 bases remained unmatched. The DNA for the CDR3 is TGCGCCAGCAGCCAAGAGGTAGCGGGAGAGCCTCCGCCAGGGTTCTTC. It yields the protein CASSQEVAGEPPPGFF.